This is a list of T cell receptor beta chains from one sample in a study of cytomegalovirus exposure and HLA in healthy donors. Sequencing used immunoSEQ multiplex PCR; TCRdb keeps in-frame clones, though not all of them. The sample lists about 250,000 clones, about 90% occurring once. Sequenced input: PBMCs. The source is a man aged 18-30 years in good health and CMV-seropositive. Each CDR3 is given with its conserved first and last residue. Fields, in order: V gene, CDR3 protein.

V gene: TRBV28
CDR3 protein: CASSPGTSGVYEQYF

V gene: TRBV6-1
CDR3 protein: CASSLRTMVGQFF

V gene: TRBV5-1
CDR3 protein: CASSPPGHEQFF

V gene: TRBV13
CDR3 protein: CASSLSQEGNTIYF

V gene: TRBV5-4
CDR3 protein: CASSLQGSGRAGYEQYF

V gene: TRBV7-8
CDR3 protein: CASSPAGRGNQPQHF

V gene: TRBV28
CDR3 protein: CASSIDRGGGQPQHF

V gene: TRBV29-1
CDR3 protein: CSVEEYRGRGEAFF

V gene: TRBV7-6
CDR3 protein: CASSLGFWDRGDEQYF

V gene: TRBV2
CDR3 protein: CASSEAAGANVLTF

V gene: TRBV18
CDR3 protein: CASSPGDLNIQYF

V gene: TRBV28
CDR3 protein: CASSLGLAGVPGELFF

V gene: TRBV29-1
CDR3 protein: CSVRRGGENTEAFF

V gene: TRBV30
CDR3 protein: CAWSKIGRSHGYTF

V gene: TRBV7-2
CDR3 protein: CASSSSSYEQYF

V gene: TRBV4-1
CDR3 protein: CASSQGQGAASSYEQYF

V gene: TRBV2
CDR3 protein: CASRARTSGSYNEQFF

V gene: TRBV7-3
CDR3 protein: CASSLLGGGTYNEQFF

V gene: TRBV11-2
CDR3 protein: CASSPVQGGTDTQYF

V gene: TRBV6-6
CDR3 protein: CASSYSTHNQPQHF

V gene: TRBV14
CDR3 protein: CASSQELAGENEQFF

V gene: TRBV27
CDR3 protein: CASSFSLSYGYTF

V gene: TRBV7-7
CDR3 protein: CASSLGQRDTQYF

V gene: TRBV7-2
CDR3 protein: CASSLGWVNTEAFF

V gene: TRBV27
CDR3 protein: CASSLWGYTDTQYF

V gene: TRBV6-5
CDR3 protein: CASSSGMAYEQYF

V gene: TRBV19
CDR3 protein: CASSGLAGTDTQYF

V gene: TRBV4-3
CDR3 protein: CASSPSSLNTEAFF

V gene: TRBV5-1
CDR3 protein: CASSPGTGATLVFNEQFF

V gene: TRBV4-2
CDR3 protein: CASSGTSGRAGADTQYF

V gene: TRBV11-2
CDR3 protein: CASSIVTSGRNHEQFF

V gene: TRBV10-2
CDR3 protein: CASSDLGQPFGYTF

V gene: TRBV11-3
CDR3 protein: CASSLWRGDRDSLFYEQYF

V gene: TRBV15
CDR3 protein: CATSVQRGTGELFF

V gene: TRBV2
CDR3 protein: CASTYQFVSGNTIYF

V gene: TRBV2
CDR3 protein: CASSATGRSEAFF

V gene: TRBV2
CDR3 protein: CASTADGAEAFF

V gene: TRBV5-1
CDR3 protein: CASSLGGTDNEQFF

V gene: TRBV7-3
CDR3 protein: CASSLQGSGRARYNEQFF

V gene: TRBV4-1
CDR3 protein: CASSQDQRMAEQYF

V gene: TRBV29-1
CDR3 protein: CSVFGALSGNTIYF

V gene: TRBV5-1
CDR3 protein: CASSLGRVRREVGEQFF

V gene: TRBV7-2
CDR3 protein: CASSLWTGERYEQYF

V gene: TRBV27
CDR3 protein: CASSLRGTYNEQFF